Below, 22 T cell receptor beta chains from the same sample are listed, as sequenced in a study of tumor and adjacent non-tumor tissue in lung cancer (dated by TCRdb to the late 2010s). Receptor amplification or capture employed multiplex PCR. Sequencing was carried out with an Illumina HiSeq 2500. TCRbeta libraries were constructed through three rounds of nested PCR with primers (Table S4) according to protocols modified from ARM-PCR. TCRdb passed the public sequencing reads through fastp at Q25 and MiXCR, retaining productive beta sequences. Each CDR3 protein gets just one entry, which takes the most common genes and DNA from the rows behind it. A total of 77,000 or so distinct CDR3 sequences appear in this sample, roughly 80% of them only once. Of the sample, roughly 12% is held by the ten largest clones. RNA was isolated from bulk unsorted tissue, and RNA quality was assessed with a NanoDrop ND-1000 and an Agilent 2100.

The sample consisted of lung tumor tissue. The receptor set was obtained from a woman aged 50 to 60 with non-small cell lung cancer.

Concerning this clonotype itself: Germline and junction disagree at one end, which may indicate a read error. The V and J genes are TRBV11-3 and TRBJ2-5, with D possibly being TRBD2 (5 bases). CDR1 and CDR2 from the germline V gene are SGHNT and YENEEA. This CDR3 is built from 15 residues. In DNA form, the CDR3 reads TGTGCCAACAGCTTAGGCTACTTCGCCGGGGTGACCCAGTACTTC. Protein product: CANSLGYFAGVTQYF.

The DNA of the CDR3 is TGCAGTACCGAGACTAGCGGGAGGGCCTCAGTGCGGGATGAGCAGTTCTTC. It is translated as CSTETSGRASVRDEQFF. The chain combines TRBV20-1 with TRBJ2-1; 14 bases are a match to TRBD2. The CDR3 covers 17 residues. J gave up 8 bases and V 8 bases, and 17 bases lay outside the gene matches. Germline V lookup: CDR1 DFQATT, CDR2 SNEGSKA (reference sequence).

To note about this clonotype: The junction and the germline gene differ at one end; a read error may be behind it. J is TRBJ1-2 and V is TRBV12-3 or TRBV12-4; D possibly corresponds to TRBD1 (5 bases). This CDR3 is built from 14 residues. CDR3 bases: TGTGCCAGCAGTTTTGATGGGACCGACTGTGGCTACACTTTC. It yields the protein CASSFDGTDCGYTF.

This clonotype was counted ten times or more. This chain connects TRBV24-1 to TRBJ1-2; 7 positions agree with TRBD1. The CDR3 totals 14 residues. J lost 4 bases, V lost 6 bases, and 7 bases had no gene match. Germline V gene lookup returns CDR1 KGHDR and CDR2 SFDVKD. In DNA, the CDR3 is TGTGCCACCAGTCAGCCGGGACAGAGCTATGGCTACACCTTC. It codes for CATSQPGQSYGYTF.

This clonotype occurred many times. This rearrangement joins TRBV10-3 to TRBJ1-2, with D unresolved. The V gene's germline CDR1 is ENHRY and CDR2 SYGVKD. The V gene lost 8 bases and the J gene lost 4 bases, with 11 bases spanning the gap. This CDR3 has 12 amino acids. Here the CDR3 DNA reads TGTGCCATCTTGGCAGAGCCCTATGGCTACACCTTC. Translation: CAILAEPYGYTF.

Comment on this clonotype: Relative to the germline gene, one junction end is altered; a read error may explain this. This chain links TRBV5-5 with TRBJ1-6, with D hard to call. Germline CDR1 SGHKS, CDR2 YYEKEE (reference sequence). The CDR3 contains 15 residues. CDR3 in amino acids: CASSLAVLINSPPHF. DNA of the CDR3: TGTGCCAGCAGCTTGGCGGTTCTGATCAACTCACCCCCCCACTTT. The whole variable domain, filled in from reference TRBV5-5 and TRBJ1-6, reads DAGVTQSPTHLIKTRGQQVTLRCSPISGHKSVSWYQQVLGQGPQFIFQYYEKEERGRGNFPDRFSARQFPNYSSELNVNALLLGDSALYLCASSLAVLINSPPHFGNGTRLTVT.

This chain links TRBV7-9 with TRBJ2-7, with D unresolved. The ends were cut back, 4 bases at V and 5 bases at J, with 9 bases in the middle. Germline CDR1 is SEHNR and CDR2 is FQNEAQ (reference sequence). The CDR3 runs to 12 residues. CDR3 DNA: TGTGCCAGCAGCTCCACATCCCACGAGCAGTACTTC. Amino acid sequence: CASSSTSHEQYF.

A remark on this clonotype: The CDR3 ends on some other residue instead of the conserved phenylalanine or tryptophan, so this is likely a read error. The chain links TRBV6-1 to TRBJ1-4, with D tentatively TRBD1 (5 bases). V dropped 5 bases and J dropped 6 bases, with 16 bases sitting between them. The CDR3 spans 15 residues. Germline-derived CDR1 and CDR2 are MNHNS and SASEGT. The CDR3 DNA sequence: TGTGCCAGCAGTAAAGGGGCAAGGGGATATGAAAAACTGTTTTCT. Encoded protein: CASSKGARGYEKLFS.

Remarks on this clonotype: A read error may be the cause here, since a much bigger clone is one base away. The chain has TRBV7-2 and TRBJ1-2, with D tentatively TRBD1 (6 bases). Germline assignment: CDR1 SGHTA and CDR2 FQGNSA. The CDR3 consists of 14 residues. The CDR3: CVSSLVRGQYGYTF. The DNA of the CDR3 is TGTGTCAGCAGCTTAGTTCGGGGACAATATGGCTACACCTTC.

As regards this clonotype: Relative to the germline gene, one junction end is altered; a read error may explain this. The genes are TRBV5-4 and TRBJ2-1; no clear D. Germline loops: CDR1 SGHNT, CDR2 YYREEE (reference sequence). CDR3 length: 15 residues. The CDR3 region is CVSSFNGSNYNEQFF. CDR3 in DNA: TGTGTCAGCAGTTTTAACGGTAGTAATTACAATGAGCAGTTCTTC.

Notes on this clonotype: Compared with germline, one end of the junction differs, possibly owing to a read error. The chain joins TRBV11-1 to TRBJ2-5; 7 bases match TRBD1. The CDR3 runs 14 residues. Germline CDR1 and CDR2: SGHAT and FQDESV (reference sequence). The CDR3 nucleotides are TGTGCCAGCGGCCCGGGACAGTGCATAGAGATCCAGTACTTC. The encoded protein is CASGPGQCIEIQYF.

Worth noting for this clonotype: The junction differs from germline at one of its ends, possibly a read error. V gene TRBV7-8 combines with J gene TRBJ2-1; D is perhaps TRBD1 (5 bases). The CDR3 covers 13 residues. Germline CDR1 and CDR2: SGHVS and FQNEAQ. CDR3 bases: TGTGCCAGCAGCTTATCGATCAGGGATGAACAGTTCTTC. Translation: CASSLSIRDEQFF.

This clonotype was recorded a few times. A much larger clone differs by one base, so this may be a read error. The chain links TRBV28 to TRBJ1-3; D is uncertain. This CDR3 has 15 residues. Germline V gene sequence: CDR1 MDHEN, CDR2 SYDVKM. CDR3 sequence reads: CASSFTQLSGNTLYF. The CDR3 region has the DNA TGTGCCAGCAGTTTCACCCAACTCTCTGGAAACACCTTATATTTT.

The V gene is TRBV2, the J gene TRBJ1-5, with D unclear. CDR1 is SNHLY and CDR2 is FYNNEI in the germline V gene. Deletions cut 1 base from V and 11 bases from J, with 15 bases between. The CDR3 runs to 14 residues. CDR3 region: CASSEEEGFVAQHF. In DNA form, the CDR3 reads TGTGCCAGCAGTGAAGAGGAGGGCTTCGTGGCCCAGCATTTT.

V and J are TRBV7-9 and TRBJ2-7; D not certain. The germline CDR1 and CDR2 sequences are SEHNR and FQNEAQ (reference sequence). This CDR3 has 11 amino acids. V dropped 10 bases and J dropped 6 bases, with 13 bases sitting between them. The CDR3 coding sequence is TGTGCCAATAGCTTTCTTGGCGAGCAGTACTTC. It codes for CANSFLGEQYF. The full variable domain, with the rest looked up from reference TRBV7-9 and TRBJ2-7, is DTGVSQNPRHKITKRGQNVTFRCDPISEHNRLYWYRQTLGQGPEFLTYFQNEAQLEKSRLLSDRFSAERPKGSFSTLEIQRTEQGDSAMYLCANSFLGEQYFGPGTRLTVT.

Of note for this clonotype: Given the absence of the conserved phenylalanine or tryptophan at the CDR3 end, a read error is likely. The chain links TRBV11-2 to TRBJ2-7; a weak D match, TRBD1 (6 bases). The CDR3 spans 14 residues. From germline, CDR1 is SGHAT and CDR2 FQNNGV. In DNA, the CDR3 is TGTGCAAGCAGCTTAGTTAGGGACATCTACGAGCAGTACCTC. Translating gives CASSLVRDIYEQYL.

This clonotype was seen repeatedly, ten times or more. The chain recombines TRBV4-1 with TRBJ2-3, with TRBD2 matching 8 bases. This CDR3 region has 17 residues. Germline CDR1 is MGHRA and CDR2 is YSYEKL. V shed 0 bases, J shed 6 bases, and the junction held 11 bases outside the gene matches. In DNA form, the CDR3 reads TGCGCCAGCAGCCAAGATCCGGAGGCTAGCGGGTTGGATACGCAGTATTTT. Translation: CASSQDPEASGLDTQYF.

A note on this clonotype: Since a much larger clone is just one base distant, this may be a read error. V gene TRBV7-9 combines with J gene TRBJ2-1; D is unclear. V was pared by 5 bases and J by 2 bases, with 10 bases between. The CDR3 is made up of 14 amino acids. Germline lookup yields CDR1 SEHNR and CDR2 FQNEAQ (reference sequence). For the CDR3, the DNA is TGTGCCAGCAGCCCCTCGGTGGCCTACAATGAGCAGTTCTTC. Translated: CASSPSVAYNEQFF.

For this clonotype: Possible read error: a much larger clone is one base away. The gene calls are TRBV20-1 and TRBJ2-3; weak D call: TRBD2 (6 bases). Germline-derived CDR1 and CDR2 are DFQATT and SNEGSKA (reference sequence). The CDR3 totals 14 residues. The CDR3 spells CSAGLVGRTDTQYF. The CDR3 nucleotides are TGCAGCGCGGGACTGGTCGGCCGCACAGATACGCAGTATTTT.

Comments on this clonotype: The CDR3 ends on some other residue instead of the conserved phenylalanine or tryptophan, so this is likely a read error. The genes are TRBV5-1 and TRBJ1-5; possible D gene TRBD1, 6 bases. CDR1 and CDR2 (germline): SGHRS, YFSETQ. CDR3 length: 14 residues. V lost 6 bases, J lost 7 bases, and 17 bases lay in between. CDR3 residues: CASIVGAGAQPQHS. The CDR3, as DNA: TGCGCCAGCATCGTGGGGGCGGGGGCCCAGCCCCAGCATTCT.

The CDR3 DNA sequence: TGCGCCAGCATCTTCTGGGGACTTGAGGAGACCCAGTACTTC. It specifies CASIFWGLEETQYF. The J gene is TRBJ2-5, the V gene TRBV5-1, with D possibly matching TRBD2 (6 bases). Germline-derived CDR1 and CDR2 are SGHRS and YFSETQ. The V end lost 6 bases, the J end lost 5 bases, and 17 bases lay between the germline ends. The CDR3 has 14 residues. The variable domain in full, completed from reference TRBV5-1 and TRBJ2-5, reads KAGVTQTPRYLIKTRGQQVTLSCSPISGHRSVSWYQQTPGQGLQFLFEYFSETQRNKGNFPGRFSGRQFSNSRSEMNVSTLELGDSALYLCASIFWGLEETQYFGPGTRLLVL.

Worth noting for this clonotype: A much larger clone differs by one base, so this may be a read error. V and J are TRBV28 and TRBJ2-3, with D tentatively TRBD2 (6 bases). V was cut by 11 bases and J by 6 bases, with 15 bases left in between. The CDR3 consists of 12 residues. Germline V CDR1 and CDR2: MDHEN, SYDVKM. CDR3 region: CAGSGAKDTQYF. In DNA form, the CDR3 reads TGTGCCGGCTCGGGAGCCAAGGATACGCAGTATTTT.